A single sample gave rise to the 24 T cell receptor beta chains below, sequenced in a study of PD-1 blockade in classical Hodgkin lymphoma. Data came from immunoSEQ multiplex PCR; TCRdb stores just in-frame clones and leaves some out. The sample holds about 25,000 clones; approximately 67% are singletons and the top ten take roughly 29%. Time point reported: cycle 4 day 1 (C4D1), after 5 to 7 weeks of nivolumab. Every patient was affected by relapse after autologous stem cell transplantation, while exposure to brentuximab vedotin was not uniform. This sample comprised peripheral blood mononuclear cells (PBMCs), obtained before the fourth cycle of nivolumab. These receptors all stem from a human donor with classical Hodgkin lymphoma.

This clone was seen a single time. In nucleotides, the CDR3 is TGTGCCAGCAGCTCCCCCCCCGGCGGGGTGCAGTATTTT. This sequence encodes CASSSPPGGVQYF. The chain recombines TRBV7-2 with TRBJ2-3; the D gene is possibly TRBD2 (6 bases). This CDR3 has 13 residues. Looked up from germline, CDR1 is SGHTA and CDR2 is FQGNSA. Trimming took 4 bases from V and 11 from J, leaving 16 bases between them. Combining the CDR3 with reference TRBV7-2 and TRBJ2-3 gives the whole variable domain GAGVSQSPSNKVTEKGKDVELRCDPISGHTALYWYRQSLGQGLEFLIYFQGNSAPDKSGLPSDRFSAERTGGSVSTLTIQRTQQEDSAVYLCASSSPPGGVQYFGPGTRLTVL.

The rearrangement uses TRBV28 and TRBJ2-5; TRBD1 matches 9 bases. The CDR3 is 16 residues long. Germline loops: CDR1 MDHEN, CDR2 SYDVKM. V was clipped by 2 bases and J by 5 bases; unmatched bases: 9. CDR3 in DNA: TGTGCCAGCAGTTTACCCAAAACAGGGGGCGGCGAGACCCAGTACTTC. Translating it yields CASSLPKTGGGETQYF. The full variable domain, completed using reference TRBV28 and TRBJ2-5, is DVKVTQSSRYLVKRTGEKVFLECVQDMDHENMFWYRQDPGLGLRLIYFSYDVKMKEKGDIPEGYSVSREKKERFSLILESASTNQTSMYLCASSLPKTGGGETQYFGPGTRLLVL.

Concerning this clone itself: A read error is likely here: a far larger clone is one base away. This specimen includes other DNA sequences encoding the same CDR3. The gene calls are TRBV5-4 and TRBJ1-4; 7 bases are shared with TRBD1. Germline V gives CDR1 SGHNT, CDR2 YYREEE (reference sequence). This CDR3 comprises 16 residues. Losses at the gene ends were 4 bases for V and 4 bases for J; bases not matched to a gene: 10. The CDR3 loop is CASSPQGGQSNEKLFF. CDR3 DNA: TGTGCCAGCAGCCCTCAAGGGGGACAGAGTAATGAAAAACTGTTTTTT.

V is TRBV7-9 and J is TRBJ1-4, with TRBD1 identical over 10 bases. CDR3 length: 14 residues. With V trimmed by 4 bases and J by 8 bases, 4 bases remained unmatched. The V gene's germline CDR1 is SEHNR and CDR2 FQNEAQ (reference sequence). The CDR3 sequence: CASSSGTGEEKLFF. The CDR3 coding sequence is TGTGCCAGCAGCTCCGGGACAGGGGAAGAAAAACTGTTTTTT.

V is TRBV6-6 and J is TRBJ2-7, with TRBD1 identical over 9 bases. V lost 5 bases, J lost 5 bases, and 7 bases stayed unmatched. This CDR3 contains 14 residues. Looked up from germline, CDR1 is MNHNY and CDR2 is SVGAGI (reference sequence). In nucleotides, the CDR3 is TGTGCCAGCAGTCCCCTTACAGGGGGCCACGAGCAGTACGTC. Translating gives CASSPLTGGHEQYV.

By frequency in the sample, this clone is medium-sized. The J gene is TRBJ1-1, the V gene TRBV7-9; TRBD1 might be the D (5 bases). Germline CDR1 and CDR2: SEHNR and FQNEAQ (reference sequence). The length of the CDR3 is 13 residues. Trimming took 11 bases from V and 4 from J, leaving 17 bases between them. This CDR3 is CAAGAGATTEAFF. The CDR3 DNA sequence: TGTGCCGCCGGGGCCGGGGCGACCACTGAAGCTTTCTTT.

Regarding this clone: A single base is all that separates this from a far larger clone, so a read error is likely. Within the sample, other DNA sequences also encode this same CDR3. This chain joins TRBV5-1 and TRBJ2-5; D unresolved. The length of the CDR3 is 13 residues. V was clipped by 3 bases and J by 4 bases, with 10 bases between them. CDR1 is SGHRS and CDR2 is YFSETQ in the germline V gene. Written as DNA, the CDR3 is TGCGCCAGCAGCTACCGTCCGGGAGAGACCCAGTACTTC. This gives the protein CASSYRPGETQYF.

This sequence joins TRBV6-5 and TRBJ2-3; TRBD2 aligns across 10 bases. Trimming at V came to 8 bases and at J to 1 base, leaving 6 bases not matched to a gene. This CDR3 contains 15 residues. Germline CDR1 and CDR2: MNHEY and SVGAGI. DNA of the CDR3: TGTGCCAGCCGCCTTAGCGGGGGGCGCACAGATACGCAGTATTTT. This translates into CASRLSGGRTDTQYF.

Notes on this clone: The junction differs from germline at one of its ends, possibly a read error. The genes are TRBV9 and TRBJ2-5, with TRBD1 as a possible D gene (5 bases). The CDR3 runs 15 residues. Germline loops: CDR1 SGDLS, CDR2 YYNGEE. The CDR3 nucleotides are TGTGCCAGCAGCGTATCGGACAAAATCCAAGGGACCCAGTACTTC. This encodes CASSVSDKIQGTQYF.

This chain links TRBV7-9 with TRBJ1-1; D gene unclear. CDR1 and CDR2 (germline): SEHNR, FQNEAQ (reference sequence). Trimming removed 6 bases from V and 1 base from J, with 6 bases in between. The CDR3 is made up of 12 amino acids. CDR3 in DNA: TGTGCCAGCAGGGTAGGGAACACTGAAGCTTTCTTT. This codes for CASRVGNTEAFF.

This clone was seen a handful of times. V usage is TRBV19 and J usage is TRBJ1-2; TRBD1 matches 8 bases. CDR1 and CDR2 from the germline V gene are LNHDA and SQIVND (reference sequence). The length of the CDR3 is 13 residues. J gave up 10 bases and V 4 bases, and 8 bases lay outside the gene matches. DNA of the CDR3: TGTGCCAGTAGTACCTCCGGGACAGGCGACTACACCTTC. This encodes CASSTSGTGDYTF.

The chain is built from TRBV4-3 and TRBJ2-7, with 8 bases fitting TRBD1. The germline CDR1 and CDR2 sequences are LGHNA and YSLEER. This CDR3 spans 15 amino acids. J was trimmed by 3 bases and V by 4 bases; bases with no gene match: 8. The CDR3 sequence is CASSPRTGNYYEQYF. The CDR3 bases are TGCGCCAGCAGCCCCAGGACAGGGAATTACTACGAGCAGTACTTC.

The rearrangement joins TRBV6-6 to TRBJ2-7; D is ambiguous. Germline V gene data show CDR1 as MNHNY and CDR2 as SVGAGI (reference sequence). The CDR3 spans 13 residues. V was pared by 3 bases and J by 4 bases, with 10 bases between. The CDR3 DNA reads TGTGCCAGCAGTTATGACAAGGGTTACGAGCAGTACTTC. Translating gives CASSYDKGYEQYF.

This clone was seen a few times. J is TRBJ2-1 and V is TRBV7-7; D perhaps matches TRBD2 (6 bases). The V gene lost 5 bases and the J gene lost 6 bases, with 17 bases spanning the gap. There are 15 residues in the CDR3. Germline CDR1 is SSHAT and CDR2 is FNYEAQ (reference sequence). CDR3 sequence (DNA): TGTGCCAGCAGCCCCGGGACTCGCACGCGCAATGAGCAGTTCTTC. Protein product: CASSPGTRTRNEQFF.

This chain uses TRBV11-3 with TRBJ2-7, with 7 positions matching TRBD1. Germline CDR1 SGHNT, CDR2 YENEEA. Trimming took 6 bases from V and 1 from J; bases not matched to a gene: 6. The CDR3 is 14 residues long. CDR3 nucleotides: TGTGCCAGCAGGAAATCACAGGGGTCCTACGAGCAGTACTTC. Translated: CASRKSQGSYEQYF.

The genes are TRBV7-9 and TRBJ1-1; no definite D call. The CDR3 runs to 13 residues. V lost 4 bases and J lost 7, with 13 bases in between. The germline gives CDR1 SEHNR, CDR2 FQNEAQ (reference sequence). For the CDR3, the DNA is TGTGCCAGCAGCTCCGGTGGATTTGGTGAAGCTTTCTTT. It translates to CASSSGGFGEAFF. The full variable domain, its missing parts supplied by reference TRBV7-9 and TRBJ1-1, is DTGVSQNPRHKITKRGQNVTFRCDPISEHNRLYWYRQTLGQGPEFLTYFQNEAQLEKSRLLSDRFSAERPKGSFSTLEIQRTEQGDSAMYLCASSSGGFGEAFFGQGTRLTVV.

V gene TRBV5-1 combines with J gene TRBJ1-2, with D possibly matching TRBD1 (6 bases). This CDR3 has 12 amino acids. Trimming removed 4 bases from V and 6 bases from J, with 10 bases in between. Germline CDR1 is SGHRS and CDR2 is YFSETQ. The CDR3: CASSVNRDGYTF. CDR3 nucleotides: TGCGCCAGCAGCGTAAACAGGGATGGCTACACCTTC.

CDR3: CASSVDILNTEAFF. The CDR3 DNA is TGTGCCAGCAGCGTAGACATCTTGAACACTGAAGCTTTCTTT. The V gene is TRBV9, the J gene TRBJ1-1; D gene unclear. Trimming took off 0 bases at V and 0 bases at J, with 6 bases between the two ends. The CDR3 spans 14 residues. The germline gives CDR1 SGDLS, CDR2 YYNGEE.

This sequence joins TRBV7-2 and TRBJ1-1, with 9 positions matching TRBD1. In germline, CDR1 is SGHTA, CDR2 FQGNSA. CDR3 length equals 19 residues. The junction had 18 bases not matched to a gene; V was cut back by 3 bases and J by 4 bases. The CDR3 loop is CASSFLPPETGGFGTEAFF. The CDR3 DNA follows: TGTGCCAGCAGCTTCTTACCCCCCGAAACAGGGGGCTTCGGCACTGAAGCTTTCTTT. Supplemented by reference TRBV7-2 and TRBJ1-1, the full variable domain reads GAGVSQSPSNKVTEKGKDVELRCDPISGHTALYWYRQSLGQGLEFLIYFQGNSAPDKSGLPSDRFSAERTGGSVSTLTIQRTQQEDSAVYLCASSFLPPETGGFGTEAFFGQGTRLTVV.

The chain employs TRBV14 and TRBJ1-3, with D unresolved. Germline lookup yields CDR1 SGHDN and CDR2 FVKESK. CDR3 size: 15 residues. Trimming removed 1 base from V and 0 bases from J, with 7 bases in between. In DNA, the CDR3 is TGTGCCAGCAGCCAAGGGCGAGTCTCTGGAAACACCATATATTTT. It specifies CASSQGRVSGNTIYF.

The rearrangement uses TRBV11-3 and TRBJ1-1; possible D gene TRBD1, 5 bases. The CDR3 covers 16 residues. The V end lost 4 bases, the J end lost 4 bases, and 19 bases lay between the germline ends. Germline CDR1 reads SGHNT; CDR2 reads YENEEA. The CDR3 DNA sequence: TGTGCCAGCAGCTCCCCCGGGCAGGGAATAAGCACTGAAGCTTTCTTT. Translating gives CASSSPGQGISTEAFF.

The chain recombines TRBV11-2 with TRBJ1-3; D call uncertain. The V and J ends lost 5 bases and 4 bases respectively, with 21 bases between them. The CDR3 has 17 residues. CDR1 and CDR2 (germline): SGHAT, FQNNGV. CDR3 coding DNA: TGTGCCAGCAGCGCCAGCCTGATCCTAGGGCCCGGAAACACCATATATTTT. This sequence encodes CASSASLILGPGNTIYF.

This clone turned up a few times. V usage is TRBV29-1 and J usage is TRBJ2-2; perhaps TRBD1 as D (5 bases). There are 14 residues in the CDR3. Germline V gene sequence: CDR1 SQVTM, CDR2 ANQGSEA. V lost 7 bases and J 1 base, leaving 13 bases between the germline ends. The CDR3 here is CSAQSQGNTGELFF. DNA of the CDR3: TGCAGCGCCCAGTCCCAGGGGAACACCGGGGAGCTGTTTTTT.

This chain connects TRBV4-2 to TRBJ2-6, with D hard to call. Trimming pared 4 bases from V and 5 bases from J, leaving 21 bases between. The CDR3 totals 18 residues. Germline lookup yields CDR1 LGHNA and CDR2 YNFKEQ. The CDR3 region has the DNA TGTGCCAGCAGCCGATTTGTCAGGTTACAAAGTCGGGCCAACGTCCTGACTTTC. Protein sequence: CASSRFVRLQSRANVLTF.